This is a list of T cell receptor beta chains from one sample in a study of technical replicates of blood from several donors. Data came from immunoSEQ multiplex PCR; TCRdb stores just in-frame clones and leaves some out. Among 70,000 to 85,000 clones listed, over 80% were seen once. The sequenced sample consisted of T cells isolated from PBMCs. Every receptor here comes from a human donor in good health. The CDR3 runs from the conserved cysteine through the conserved F or W. The D gene is left open where the match is weak. Clone size appears in some rows only: once, few, many, or a class for an expanded clone.

D gene,V gene,CDR3 length,clone size,J gene,CDR3 protein,CDR3 DNA
.,TRBV5-1,16,.,TRBJ2-2,CASSLGGSLVGGELFF,TGCGCCAGCAGCTTGGGCGGTAGCCTCGTTGGCGGGGAGCTGTTTTTT
.,TRBV7-2,15,.,TRBJ2-1,CASSGQASSYNEQFF,TGTGCCAGCAGCGGACAAGCCAGCTCCTACAATGAGCAGTTCTTC
.,TRBV28,12,.,TRBJ1-5,CASSTLTRPQHF,TGTGCCAGCTCCACCCTGACAAGGCCCCAGCATTTT
TRBD2,TRBV5-1,16,.,TRBJ2-3,CASSLPSGRGTDTQYF,TGCGCCAGCAGCTTGCCCAGCGGGAGAGGCACAGATACGCAGTATTTT
.,TRBV11-2,16,.,TRBJ2-2,CASSLLRGSLTGELFF,TGTGCCAGCAGCTTATTGAGAGGGTCCCTTACCGGGGAGCTGTTTTTT
TRBD1,TRBV4-2,15,.,TRBJ1-1,CASSPETGGNTEAFF,TGTGCCAGCAGCCCTGAGACAGGGGGCAACACTGAAGCTTTCTTT
TRBD1,TRBV6-6,12,once,TRBJ2-3,CAIRQGADTQYF,TGTGCCATCCGGCAGGGGGCAGATACGCAGTATTTT
.,TRBV5-4,13,.,TRBJ2-7,CASSLSLLYEQYF,TGTGCCAGCAGCTTGAGCCTCCTCTACGAGCAGTACTTC
.,TRBV13,14,.,TRBJ2-7,CASSLNRVVYEQYF,TGTGCCAGCAGCTTGAACAGGGTTGTTTACGAGCAGTACTTC
.,TRBV7-3,14,.,TRBJ1-1,CASSLLGANTEAFF,TGTGCCAGCAGCTTATTGGGGGCAAACACTGAAGCTTTCTTT
TRBD1,TRBV5-5,14,.,TRBJ2-3,CASSYGTGGGYRSF,TGTGCCAGCAGCTATGGGACAGGGGGTGGATACCGAAGTTTT
TRBD1,TRBV29-1,15,.,TRBJ2-3,CSVEETRGPPDTQYF,TGCAGCGTTGAAGAGACCAGGGGGCCCCCAGATACGCAGTATTTT
.,TRBV30,13,few,TRBJ1-5,CAWSMGSNQPQHF,TGTGCCTGGAGTATGGGCTCTAATCAGCCCCAGCATTTT
.,TRBV28,13,.,TRBJ2-1,CASIPSSYNEQFF,TGTGCCAGCATTCCCAGCTCCTACAATGAGCAGTTCTTC
.,TRBV7-3,15,.,TRBJ2-2,CASSSGTLHTGELFF,TGTGCCAGCAGTTCCGGGACTCTGCACACCGGGGAGCTGTTTTTT
.,TRBV4-1,15,.,TRBJ1-5,CASSQDLGEFQPQHF,TGCGCCAGCAGCCAAGATCTCGGGGAGTTTCAGCCCCAGCATTTT
.,TRBV11-2,13,.,TRBJ2-1,CASSPLDRREQFF,TGTGCCAGCAGCCCGTTAGACAGGCGCGAGCAGTTCTTC
TRBD1,TRBV7-3,17,.,TRBJ2-5,CASSSTGTGGLQETQYF,TGTGCCAGCAGCTCAACCGGGACAGGGGGTCTCCAAGAGACCCAGTACTTC
.,TRBV4-3,15,.,TRBJ2-2,CASSQDRRGAGELFF,TGCGCCAGCAGCCAAGATCGGCGGGGAGCCGGGGAGCTGTTTTTT
.,TRBV19,14,.,TRBJ1-1,CASSPAVMNTEAFF,TGTGCCAGTAGTCCAGCGGTGATGAACACTGAAGCTTTCTTT
.,TRBV6-1,13,.,TRBJ2-7,CASNRQFYYEQYF,TGTGCCAGTAACAGACAGTTTTACTACGAGCAGTACTTC
.,TRBV20-1,9,.,TRBJ1-2,CSAFNGYTF,TGCAGTGCTTTTAATGGCTACACCTTC
TRBD2,TRBV5-1,15,.,TRBJ2-1,CASSRGASGVNEQFF,TGCGCCAGCTCCCGGGGGGCTAGCGGGGTAAATGAGCAGTTCTTC
TRBD2,TRBV7-2,15,.,TRBJ2-1,CASSLYASGGVEQFF,TGTGCCAGCAGCTTATATGCTAGCGGAGGGGTTGAGCAGTTCTTC
.,TRBV11-3,13,.,TRBJ2-7,CASSLQAPYEQYF,TGTGCCAGCAGCTTACAGGCCCCCTACGAGCAGTACTTC
TRBD1,TRBV19,13,.,TRBJ1-1,CASSIPGGTEAFF,TGTGCCAGTAGTATTCCAGGGGGCACTGAAGCTTTCTTT
TRBD2,TRBV9,16,.,TRBJ2-1,CASSPRLAGISNEQFF,TGTGCCAGCAGCCCCCGACTAGCGGGAATTAGTAATGAGCAGTTCTTC
TRBD2,TRBV28,14,.,TRBJ2-1,CASSLTGGYNEQFF,TGTGCCAGCAGTTTAACGGGAGGGTACAATGAGCAGTTCTTC
.,TRBV25-1,14,.,TRBJ2-2,CASSRGAVGGELFF,TGTGCCAGCAGTCGAGGAGCGGTGGGCGGGGAGCTGTTTTTT
.,TRBV6-5,15,.,TRBJ2-1,CASSYGTSVLYEQFF,TGTGCCAGCAGTTACGGGACATCTGTGCTCTATGAGCAGTTCTTC
TRBD2,TRBV5-4,16,.,TRBJ2-7,CASSLGASGGRDEQYF,TGTGCCAGCAGCTTGGGGGCTAGCGGGGGGAGGGACGAGCAGTACTTC
.,TRBV20-1,11,.,TRBJ2-5,CSGQAGETQYF,TGCAGTGGACAGGCGGGAGAGACCCAGTACTTC
TRBD1,TRBV9,15,once,TRBJ2-7,CASSPAGQGPYEQYF,TGTGCCAGCAGCCCTGCCGGACAGGGACCCTACGAGCAGTACTTC
.,TRBV5-1,18,.,TRBJ2-7,CASSRTIDLRTVFHEQYF,TGCGCCAGCAGCCGCACTATCGACTTAAGGACAGTTTTCCACGAGCAGTACTTC
.,TRBV28,14,.,TRBJ2-7,CASSYTGNAYEQYF,TGTGCCAGCAGTTACACAGGGAATGCCTACGAGCAGTACTTC
.,TRBV6-1,14,.,TRBJ2-1,CASSSVNRYNEQFF,TGTGCCAGCAGTTCGGTTAACAGATACAATGAGCAGTTCTTC
.,TRBV11-2,13,.,TRBJ2-5,CASSIGVQETQYF,TGTGCCAGCAGCATAGGAGTCCAAGAGACCCAGTACTTC
.,TRBV25-1,16,.,TRBJ2-1,CASSTIGAVADNEQFF,TGTGCCAGCAGCACAATAGGGGCGGTGGCTGACAATGAGCAGTTCTTC